The 5 T cell receptor beta chains below were found in one sample sequenced in a study of T cell responses to AZD1222 COVID-19 vaccine. The repertoire was sequenced with immunoSEQ multiplex PCR; TCRdb's copy has only in-frame clones and lacks some. Of about 70,000 clones listed, about 85% were seen once; the top ten hold about a fifth. This sample comprised peripheral blood, obtained on day 0 of AZD1222 vaccination. The receptors were sampled from an adult in good health.

CDR3 coding DNA: TGTGCCATCAGTGAGTCGCTACATGGCTACACCTTC. It translates to CAISESLHGYTF. The rearrangement uses TRBV10-3 and TRBJ1-2; D uncertain. V was trimmed by 0 bases and J by 6 bases, leaving 5 bases between them. The germline V gene encodes CDR1 ENHRY and CDR2 SYGVKD. The CDR3 runs 12 residues.

The chain carries TRBV6-5 and TRBJ2-7; possible D gene TRBD1, 5 bases. V was shortened by 5 bases and J by 2 bases, with 10 bases between the two germline ends. CDR1 and CDR2 from the germline V gene are MNHEY and SVGAGI. The CDR3 sequence is 13 residues long. In nucleotides, the CDR3 is TGTGCCAGCAGTCCAGGGCAACCCTACGAGCAGTACTTC. Translated, it gives CASSPGQPYEQYF.

Here the CDR3 reads CASSLPGLAGDEQYF. The CDR3 DNA is TGTGCCAGCAGCTTACCGGGACTAGCGGGAGACGAGCAGTACTTC. The genes are TRBV5-4 and TRBJ2-7; 14 bases are a match to TRBD2. The CDR3 consists of 15 residues. The germline V gene encodes CDR1 SGHNT and CDR2 YYREEE (reference sequence). V shed 2 bases and J 5 bases; nucleotides not matched to a gene: 3.

This clone has a handful of counts. The genes are TRBV27 and TRBJ1-2; D gene ambiguous. The CDR3 sequence is 16 residues long. Deletions cut 0 bases from V and 0 bases from J, with 11 bases between. Looked up from germline, CDR1 is MNHEY and CDR2 is SMNVEV (reference sequence). The CDR3: CASSLSKGSPNYGYTF. Written as DNA, the CDR3 is TGTGCCAGCAGTTTATCGAAAGGCAGCCCTAACTATGGCTACACCTTC.

The chain employs TRBV9 and TRBJ2-3; 7 bases are shared with TRBD2. CDR3 length: 15 amino acids. The junction had 7 bases not matched to a gene; V was cut back by 4 bases and J by 2 bases. The germline CDR1 and CDR2 sequences are SGDLS and YYNGEE. CDR3 amino acids: CASSLTSALTDTQYF. In DNA form, the CDR3 reads TGTGCCAGCAGCCTTACTAGCGCCCTCACAGATACGCAGTATTTT. The whole variable domain, remainder taken from reference TRBV9 and TRBJ2-3, is DSGVTQTPKHLITATGQRVTLRCSPRSGDLSVYWYQQSLDQGLQFLIQYYNGEERAKGNILERFSAQQFPDLHSELNLSSLELGDSALYFCASSLTSALTDTQYFGPGTRLTVL.